Included here is one TCR beta chain sequence, with context. Genomic DNA acted as the template from which TCR beta VDJ combination and CDR3 sequence profiling were carried out. TCRdb re-analysed the reads in MiXCR, keeping a single row per CDR3 protein. Of about 240,000 distinct CDR3 sequences in the sample, around half are singletons; the top ten hold over 7.5%. This entry is derived from a study of CD8+CD57+ T cells in acquired aplastic anemia. Turning to the study itself: 3 to 3.5 ug was the average amount of DNA from sorted CD4+ and CD8+ cells.

Germline V gene lookup returns CDR1 SGHTA and CDR2 FQGNSA. The CDR3 is made up of 13 amino acids. Trimming removed 9 bases from V and 4 bases from J; junction bases left unmatched: 5. Whoever was chosen for sequencing had shown CD8+CD57+ cell expansion by flow cytometry. This chain joins TRBV7-2 and TRBJ1-5, with 8 positions matching TRBD1. This sequence was found in a human donor with aplastic anemia. The sample consisted of sorted CD4+, CD8+, or CD8+CD57+ T cells (not recorded which) from PBMCs. CDR3 DNA: TGTGCCAGTATCGGACAGGGAAATCAGCCCCAGCATTTT. Translated, it gives CASIGQGNQPQHF. Based on the CDR3 plus reference TRBV7-2 and TRBJ1-5, the full variable domain is GAGVSQSPSNKVTEKGKDVELRCDPISGHTALYWYRQSLGQGLEFLIYFQGNSAPDKSGLPSDRFSAERTGGSVSTLTIQRTQQEDSAVYLCASIGQGNQPQHFGDGTRLSIL.